Sequencing of this T cell receptor (beta chain) was carried out in a study of molecular identifiers for immune sequencing clone quantification. Naive CD8 T cell sorting was performed on the CD8+CD4-CCR7+CD45RA+ phenotype. V gave up 2 bases and J gave up 1 base; unmatched junction bases: 14. The CDR3 runs 18 residues. CDR1 is MDHEN, CDR2 SYDVKM, per germline. A single record per CDR3 protein comes from TCRdb applying MiXCR to the PCR reads. The table has around 470,000 distinct CDR3 sequences, over 20% seen once; the top ten hold under 0.85%. This clonotype was counted a few times. Material: naive CD8+ T cells from blood, with Jurkat cell RNA spiked in. Subset here: FACS-sorted CD8+CD4-CCR7+CD45RA+ naive T cells. The sequence was obtained from a human donor in good health. Some libraries in this study had Jurkat cell RNA spiked in. The V gene is TRBV28, the J gene TRBJ2-7; TRBD1 matches 7 bases. In DNA, the CDR3 is TGTGCCAGCAGTTTAGGGTACCCGGGACAGCAAATATCCTACGAGCAGTACTTC. Translating it yields CASSLGYPGQQISYEQYF.